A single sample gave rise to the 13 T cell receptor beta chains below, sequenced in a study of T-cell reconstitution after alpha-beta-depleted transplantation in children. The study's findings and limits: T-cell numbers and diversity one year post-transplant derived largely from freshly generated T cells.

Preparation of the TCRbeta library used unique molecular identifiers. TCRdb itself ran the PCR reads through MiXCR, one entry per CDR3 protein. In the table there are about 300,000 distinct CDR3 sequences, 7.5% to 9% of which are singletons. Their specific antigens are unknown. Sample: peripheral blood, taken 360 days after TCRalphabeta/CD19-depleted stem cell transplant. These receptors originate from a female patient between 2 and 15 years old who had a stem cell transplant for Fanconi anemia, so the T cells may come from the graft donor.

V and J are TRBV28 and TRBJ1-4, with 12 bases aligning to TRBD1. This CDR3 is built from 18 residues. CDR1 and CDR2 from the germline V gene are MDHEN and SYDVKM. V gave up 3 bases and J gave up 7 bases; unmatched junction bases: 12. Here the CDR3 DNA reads TGTGCCAGCAGTTTCCCGGTCCCGGGACAGGGGGCGGGTGAAAAACTGTTTTTT. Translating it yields CASSFPVPGQGAGEKLFF.

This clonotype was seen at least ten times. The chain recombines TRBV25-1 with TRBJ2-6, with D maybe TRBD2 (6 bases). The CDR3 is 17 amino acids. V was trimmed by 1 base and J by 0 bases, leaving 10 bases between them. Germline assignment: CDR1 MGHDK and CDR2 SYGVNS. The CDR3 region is CASSESGLFSGANVLTF. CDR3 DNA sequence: TGTGCCAGCAGTGAATCGGGACTGTTCTCTGGGGCCAACGTCCTGACTTTC.

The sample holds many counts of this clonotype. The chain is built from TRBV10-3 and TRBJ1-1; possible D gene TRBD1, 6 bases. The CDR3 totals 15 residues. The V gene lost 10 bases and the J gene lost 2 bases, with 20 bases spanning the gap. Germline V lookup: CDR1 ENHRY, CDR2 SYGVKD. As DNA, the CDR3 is TGTGCCAGCCGCGGGGTAGGGGGGACCAACACTGAAGCTTTCTTT. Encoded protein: CASRGVGGTNTEAFF.

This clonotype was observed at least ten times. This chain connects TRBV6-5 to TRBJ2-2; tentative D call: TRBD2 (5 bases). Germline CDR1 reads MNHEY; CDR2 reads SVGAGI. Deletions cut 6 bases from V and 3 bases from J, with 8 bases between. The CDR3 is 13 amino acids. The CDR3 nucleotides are TGTGCCAGCAGCGGGGTTTACACCGGGGAGCTGTTTTTT. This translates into CASSGVYTGELFF.

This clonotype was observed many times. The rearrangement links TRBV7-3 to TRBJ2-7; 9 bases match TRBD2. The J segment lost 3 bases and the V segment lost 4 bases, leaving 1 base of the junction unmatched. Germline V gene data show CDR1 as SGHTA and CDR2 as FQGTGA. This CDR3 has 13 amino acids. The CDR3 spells CASSSTSGYEQYF. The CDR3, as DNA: TGTGCCAGCAGCTCGACTAGCGGCTACGAGCAGTACTTC. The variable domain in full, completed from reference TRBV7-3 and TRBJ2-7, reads GAGVSQTPSNKVTEKGKYVELRCDPISGHTALYWYRQSLGQGPEFLIYFQGTGAADDSGLPNDRFFAVRPEGSVSTLKIQRTERGDSAVYLCASSSTSGYEQYFGPGTRLTVT.

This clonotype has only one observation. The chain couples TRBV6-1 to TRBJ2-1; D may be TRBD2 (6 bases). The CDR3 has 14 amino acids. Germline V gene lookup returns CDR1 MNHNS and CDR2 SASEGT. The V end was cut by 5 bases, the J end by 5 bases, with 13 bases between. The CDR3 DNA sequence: TGTGCCAGCAGTCGGGGTGGCGGGGACAATGAGCAGTTCTTC. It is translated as CASSRGGGDNEQFF.

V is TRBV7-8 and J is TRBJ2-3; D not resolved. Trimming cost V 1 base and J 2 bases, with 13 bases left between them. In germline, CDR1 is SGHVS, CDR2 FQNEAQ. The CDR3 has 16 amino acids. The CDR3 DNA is TGTGCCAGCAGCTTAGAACGTGGGTTTTTCACAGATACGCAGTATTTT. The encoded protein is CASSLERGFFTDTQYF.

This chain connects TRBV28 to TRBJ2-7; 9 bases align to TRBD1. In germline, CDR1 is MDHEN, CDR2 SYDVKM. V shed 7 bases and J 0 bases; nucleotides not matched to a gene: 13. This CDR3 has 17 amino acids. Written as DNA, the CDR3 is TGTGCCAGCATCCCGGGACAGGGAAGGAGGGGCTCCTACGAGCAGTACTTC. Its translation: CASIPGQGRRGSYEQYF. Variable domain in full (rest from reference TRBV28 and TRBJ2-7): DVKVTQSSRYLVKRTGEKVFLECVQDMDHENMFWYRQDPGLGLRLIYFSYDVKMKEKGDIPEGYSVSREKKERFSLILESASTNQTSMYLCASIPGQGRRGSYEQYFGPGTRLTVT.

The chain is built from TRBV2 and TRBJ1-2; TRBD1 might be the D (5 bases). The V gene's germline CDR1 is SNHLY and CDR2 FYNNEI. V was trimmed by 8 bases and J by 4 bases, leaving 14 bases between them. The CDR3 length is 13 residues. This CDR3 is CASGNQGPYGYTF. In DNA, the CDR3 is TGTGCCAGCGGAAATCAGGGCCCCTATGGCTACACCTTC.

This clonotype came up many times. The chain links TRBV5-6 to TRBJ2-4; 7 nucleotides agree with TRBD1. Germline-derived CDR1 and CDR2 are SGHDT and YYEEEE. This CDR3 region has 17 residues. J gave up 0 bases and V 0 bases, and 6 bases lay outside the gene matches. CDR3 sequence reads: CASSLVTGVVAKNIQYF. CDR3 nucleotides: TGTGCCAGCAGCTTGGTTACAGGGGTCGTAGCCAAAAACATTCAGTACTTC.

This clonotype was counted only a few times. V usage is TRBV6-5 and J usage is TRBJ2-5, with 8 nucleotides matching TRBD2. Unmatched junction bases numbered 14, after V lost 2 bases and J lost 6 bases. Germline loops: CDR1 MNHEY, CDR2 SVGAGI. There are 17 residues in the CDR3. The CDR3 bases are TGTGCCAGCAGTTACGGGTTCCCGGGACGGGGGGGGCAGACCCAGTACTTC. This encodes CASSYGFPGRGGQTQYF.

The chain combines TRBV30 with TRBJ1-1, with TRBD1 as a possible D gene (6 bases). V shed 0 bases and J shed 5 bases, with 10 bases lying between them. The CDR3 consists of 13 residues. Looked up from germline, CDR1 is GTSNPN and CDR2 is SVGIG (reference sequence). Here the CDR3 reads CAWSVGGGTEAFF. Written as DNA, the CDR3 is TGTGCCTGGAGTGTAGGGGGTGGAACTGAAGCTTTCTTT.

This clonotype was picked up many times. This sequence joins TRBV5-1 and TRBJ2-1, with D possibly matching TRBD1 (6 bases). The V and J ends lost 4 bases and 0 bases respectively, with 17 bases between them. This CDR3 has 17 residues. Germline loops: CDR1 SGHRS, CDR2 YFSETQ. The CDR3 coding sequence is TGCGCCAGCAGCCCGGGACACCTCATGAGCTCCTACAATGAGCAGTTCTTC. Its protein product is CASSPGHLMSSYNEQFF.